The entry that follows covers one T cell receptor beta chain sequence. This specimen comes from a study of Ad26.COV2.S vaccination and SARS-CoV-2 variants. Treatment meaning: around 19 received Ad26.COV2.S at low or high dose, single or two shots; several received placebo; per-sample allocation not given. Each sample was drawn 63 days after the first injection (of vaccine or placebo). With 1 base clipped from V and 0 bases from J, the junction kept 9 bases outside the gene matches. The CDR3 totals 19 residues. The germline V gene has CDR1 SGDLS and CDR2 YYNGEE. Sequenced by immunoSEQ multiplex PCR; TCRdb stores in-frame clones only, minus some. The table lists approximately 300,000 clones, 85% of them singletons.

The sequence derives from a person aged 18-65 years who received the Ad26.COV2.S COVID-19 vaccine or a placebo. V is TRBV9 and J is TRBJ2-3, with 12 bases that match TRBD2. The specimen was peripheral blood, collected in a trial of Ad26.COV2.S vaccine versus placebo. The CDR3 DNA follows: TGTGCCAGCAGCGTATCGCCGCTAGCGGGGGGGAGGAGCACAGATACGCAGTATTTT. This translates into CASSVSPLAGGRSTDTQYF.